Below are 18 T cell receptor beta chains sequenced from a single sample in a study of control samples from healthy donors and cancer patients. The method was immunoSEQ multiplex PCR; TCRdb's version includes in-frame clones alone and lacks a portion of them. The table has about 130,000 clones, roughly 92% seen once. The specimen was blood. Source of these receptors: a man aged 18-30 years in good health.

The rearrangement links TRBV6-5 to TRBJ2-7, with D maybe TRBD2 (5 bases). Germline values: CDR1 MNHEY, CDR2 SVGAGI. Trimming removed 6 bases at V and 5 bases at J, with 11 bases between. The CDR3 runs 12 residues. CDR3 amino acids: CASSLGGNEQYF. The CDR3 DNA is TGTGCCAGCAGCCTAGGAGGAAACGAGCAGTACTTC.

The CDR3 coding sequence is TGTGCCAGCAGCCCTGCTGCGGTCACTGAAGCTTTCTTT. Translation: CASSPAAVTEAFF. This chain uses TRBV7-6 with TRBJ1-1, with D unresolved. Germline V gives CDR1 SGHVS, CDR2 FNYEAQ. The CDR3 loop spans 13 amino acids. The germline V and J ends were trimmed by 5 bases and 4 bases, with 11 bases remaining between them.

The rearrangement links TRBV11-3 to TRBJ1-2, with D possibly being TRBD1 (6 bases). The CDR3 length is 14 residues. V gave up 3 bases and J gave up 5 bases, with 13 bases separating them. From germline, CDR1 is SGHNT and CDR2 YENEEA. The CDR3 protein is CASSLNRAGYGYTF. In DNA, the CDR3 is TGTGCCAGCAGCTTGAACAGGGCGGGGTATGGCTACACCTTC.

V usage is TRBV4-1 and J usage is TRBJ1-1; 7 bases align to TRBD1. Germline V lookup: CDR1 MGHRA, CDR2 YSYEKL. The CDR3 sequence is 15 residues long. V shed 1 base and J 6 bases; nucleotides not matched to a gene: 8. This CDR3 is CASSQADRLIPEAFF. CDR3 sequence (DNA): TGCGCCAGCAGCCAAGCGGACAGGCTCATCCCTGAAGCTTTCTTT.

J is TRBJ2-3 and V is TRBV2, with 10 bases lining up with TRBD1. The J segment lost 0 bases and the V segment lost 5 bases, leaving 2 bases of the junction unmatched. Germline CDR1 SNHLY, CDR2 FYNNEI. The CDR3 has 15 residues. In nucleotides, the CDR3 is TGTGCCAGCAGTCAGGACAGGGGGAGCACAGATACGCAGTATTTT. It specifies CASSQDRGSTDTQYF.

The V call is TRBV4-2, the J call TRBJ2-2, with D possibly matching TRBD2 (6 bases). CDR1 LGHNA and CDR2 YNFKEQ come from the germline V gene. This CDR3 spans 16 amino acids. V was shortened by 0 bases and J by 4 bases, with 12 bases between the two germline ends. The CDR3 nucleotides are TGTGCCAGCAGCCAAGATGGCCGGGGGACCACCGGGGAGCTGTTTTTT. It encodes CASSQDGRGTTGELFF.

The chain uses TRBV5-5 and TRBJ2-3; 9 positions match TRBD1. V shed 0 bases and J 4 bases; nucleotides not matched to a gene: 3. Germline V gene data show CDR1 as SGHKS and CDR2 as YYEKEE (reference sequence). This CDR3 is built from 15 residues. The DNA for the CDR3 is TGTGCCAGCAGCTTGGGACAGGGGGGCTCAGATACGCAGTATTTT. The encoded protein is CASSLGQGGSDTQYF.

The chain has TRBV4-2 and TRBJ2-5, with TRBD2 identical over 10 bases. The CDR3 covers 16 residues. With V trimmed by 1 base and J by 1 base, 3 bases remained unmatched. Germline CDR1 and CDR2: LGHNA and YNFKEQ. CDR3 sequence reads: CASSQGQRGGQETQYF. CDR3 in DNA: TGTGCCAGCAGCCAAGGGCAGCGGGGGGGCCAAGAGACCCAGTACTTC.

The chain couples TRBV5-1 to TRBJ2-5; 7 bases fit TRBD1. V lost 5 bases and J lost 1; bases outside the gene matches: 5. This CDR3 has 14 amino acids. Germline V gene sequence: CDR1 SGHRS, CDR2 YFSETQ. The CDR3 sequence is CASRIQGSQETQYF. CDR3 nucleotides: TGCGCCAGCAGGATACAGGGGTCCCAAGAGACCCAGTACTTC.

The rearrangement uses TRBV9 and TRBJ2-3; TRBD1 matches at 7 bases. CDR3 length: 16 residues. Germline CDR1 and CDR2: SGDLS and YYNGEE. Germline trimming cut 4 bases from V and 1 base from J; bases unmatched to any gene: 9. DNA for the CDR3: TGTGCCAGCAGCTCCCGGGACAGACACCGCACAGATACGCAGTATTTT. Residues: CASSSRDRHRTDTQYF.

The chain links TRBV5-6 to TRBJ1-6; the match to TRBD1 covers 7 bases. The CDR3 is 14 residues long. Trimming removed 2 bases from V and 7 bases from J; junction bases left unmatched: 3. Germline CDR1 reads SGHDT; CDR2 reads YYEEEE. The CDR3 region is CASSLGQENSPLHF. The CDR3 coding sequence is TGTGCCAGCAGCTTAGGACAGGAGAATTCACCCCTCCACTTT.

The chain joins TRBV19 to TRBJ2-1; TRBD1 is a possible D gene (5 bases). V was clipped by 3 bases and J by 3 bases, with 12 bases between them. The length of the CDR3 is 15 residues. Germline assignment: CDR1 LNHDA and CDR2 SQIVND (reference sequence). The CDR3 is CASSMAGLVYNEQFF. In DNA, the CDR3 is TGTGCCAGTAGTATGGCAGGGTTGGTCTACAATGAGCAGTTCTTC.

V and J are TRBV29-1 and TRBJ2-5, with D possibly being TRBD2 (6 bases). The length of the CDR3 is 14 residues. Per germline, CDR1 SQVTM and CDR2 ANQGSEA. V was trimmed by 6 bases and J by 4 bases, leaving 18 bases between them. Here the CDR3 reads CSVLLLASTETQYF. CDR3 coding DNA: TGCAGCGTCCTCTTACTAGCATCTACAGAGACCCAGTACTTC.

The CDR3 protein is CASSLDPGANEKLFF. The CDR3 DNA is TGTGCCAGCAGCCTAGATCCGGGTGCTAATGAAAAACTGTTTTTT. The J gene is TRBJ1-4, the V gene TRBV3-1 (or the pseudogene TRBV3-2); D is ambiguous. This CDR3 contains 15 residues. Germline V gene sequence: CDR1 LGHDT, CDR2 YNNKEL (reference sequence). V was clipped by 4 bases and J by 3 bases, with 12 bases between them.

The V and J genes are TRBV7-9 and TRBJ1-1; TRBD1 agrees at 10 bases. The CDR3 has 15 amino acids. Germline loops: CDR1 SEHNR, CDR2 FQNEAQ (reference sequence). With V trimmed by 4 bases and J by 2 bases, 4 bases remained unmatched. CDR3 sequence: CASSSDRGLNTEAFF. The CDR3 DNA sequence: TGTGCCAGCAGCTCCGACAGGGGGCTTAACACTGAAGCTTTCTTT.

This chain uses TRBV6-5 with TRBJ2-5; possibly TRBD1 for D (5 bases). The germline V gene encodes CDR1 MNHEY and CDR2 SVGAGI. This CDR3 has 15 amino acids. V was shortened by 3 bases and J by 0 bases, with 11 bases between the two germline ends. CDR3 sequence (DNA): TGTGCCAGCAGTTATGTAACAGGACACCAAGAGACCCAGTACTTC. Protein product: CASSYVTGHQETQYF.

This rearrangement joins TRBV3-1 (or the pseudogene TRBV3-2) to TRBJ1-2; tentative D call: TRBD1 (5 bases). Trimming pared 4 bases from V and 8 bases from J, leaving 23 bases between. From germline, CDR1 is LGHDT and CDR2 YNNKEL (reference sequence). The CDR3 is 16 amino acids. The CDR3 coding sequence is TGTGCCAGCAGCCGTTTGGTGGGGCTCAGACCTATGGGCTACACCTTC. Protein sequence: CASSRLVGLRPMGYTF.

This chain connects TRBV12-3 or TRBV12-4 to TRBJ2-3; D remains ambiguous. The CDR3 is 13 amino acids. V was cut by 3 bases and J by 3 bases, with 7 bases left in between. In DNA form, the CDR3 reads TGTGCCAGCAGTTTCCGAGGTACAGATACGCAGTATTTT. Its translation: CASSFRGTDTQYF.